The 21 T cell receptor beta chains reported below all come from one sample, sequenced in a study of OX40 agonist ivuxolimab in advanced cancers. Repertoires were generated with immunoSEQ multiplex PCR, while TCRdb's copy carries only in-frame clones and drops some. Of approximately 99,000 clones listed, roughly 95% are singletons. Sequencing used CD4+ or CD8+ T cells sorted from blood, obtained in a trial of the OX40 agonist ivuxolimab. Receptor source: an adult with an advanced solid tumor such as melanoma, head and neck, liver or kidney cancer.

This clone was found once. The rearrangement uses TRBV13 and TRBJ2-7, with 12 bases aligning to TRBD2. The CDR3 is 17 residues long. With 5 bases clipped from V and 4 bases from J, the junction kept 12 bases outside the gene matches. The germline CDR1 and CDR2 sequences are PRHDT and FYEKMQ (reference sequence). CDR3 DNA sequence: TGTGCCAGCAGCGCTATTCGGACTAGCGGGGACCAATACGAGCAGTACTTC. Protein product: CASSAIRTSGDQYEQYF.

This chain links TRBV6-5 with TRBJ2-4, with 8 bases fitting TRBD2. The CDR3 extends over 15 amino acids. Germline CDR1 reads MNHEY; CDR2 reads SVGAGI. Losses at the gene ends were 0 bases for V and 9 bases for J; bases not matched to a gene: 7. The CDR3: CASSYSGTRWGIQYF. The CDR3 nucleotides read TGTGCCAGCAGTTACTCGGGGACTAGGTGGGGCATTCAGTACTTC.

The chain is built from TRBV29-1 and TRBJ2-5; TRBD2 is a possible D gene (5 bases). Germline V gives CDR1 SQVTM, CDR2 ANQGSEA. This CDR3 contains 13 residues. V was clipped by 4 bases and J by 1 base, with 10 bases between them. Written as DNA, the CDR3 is TGCAGCGTTGGGGGAAGCGGCCAAGAGACCCAGTACTTC. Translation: CSVGGSGQETQYF.

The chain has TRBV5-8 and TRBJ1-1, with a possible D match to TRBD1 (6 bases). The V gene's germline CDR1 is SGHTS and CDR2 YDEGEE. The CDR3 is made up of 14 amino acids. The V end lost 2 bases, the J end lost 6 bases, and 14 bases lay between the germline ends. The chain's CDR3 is CASSLGQPRAEAFF. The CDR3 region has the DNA TGTGCCAGCAGCTTAGGACAGCCTCGCGCTGAAGCTTTCTTT.

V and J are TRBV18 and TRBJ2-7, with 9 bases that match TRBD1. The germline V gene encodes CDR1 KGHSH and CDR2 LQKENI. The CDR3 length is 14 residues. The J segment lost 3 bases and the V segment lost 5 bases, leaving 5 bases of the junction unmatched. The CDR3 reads CASSIRDRVYEQYF. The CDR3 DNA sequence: TGTGCCAGCTCAATCCGGGACAGGGTCTACGAGCAGTACTTC.

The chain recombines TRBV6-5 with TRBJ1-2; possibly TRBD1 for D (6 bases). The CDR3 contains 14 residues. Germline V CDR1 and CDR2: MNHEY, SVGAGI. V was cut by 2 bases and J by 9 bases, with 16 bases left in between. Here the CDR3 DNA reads TGTGCCAGCAGTTACGATGGACAGACTATGAGCTACACCTTC. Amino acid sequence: CASSYDGQTMSYTF.

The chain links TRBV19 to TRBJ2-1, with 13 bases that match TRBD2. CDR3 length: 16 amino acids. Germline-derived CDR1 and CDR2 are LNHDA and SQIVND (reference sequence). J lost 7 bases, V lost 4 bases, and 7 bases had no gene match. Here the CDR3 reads CASSTGLAGAGNEQFF. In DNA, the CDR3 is TGTGCCAGTAGTACCGGACTAGCGGGAGCAGGGAATGAGCAGTTCTTC.

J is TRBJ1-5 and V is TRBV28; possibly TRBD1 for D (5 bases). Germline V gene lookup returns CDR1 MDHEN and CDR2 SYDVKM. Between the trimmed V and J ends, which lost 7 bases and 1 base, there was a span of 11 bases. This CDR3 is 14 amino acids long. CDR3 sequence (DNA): TGTGCCAGCACCTTGTGGGGGAGCAATCAGCCCCAGCATTTT. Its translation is CASTLWGSNQPQHF. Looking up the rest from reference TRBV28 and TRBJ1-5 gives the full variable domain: DVKVTQSSRYLVKRTGEKVFLECVQDMDHENMFWYRQDPGLGLRLIYFSYDVKMKEKGDIPEGYSVSREKKERFSLILESASTNQTSMYLCASTLWGSNQPQHFGDGTRLSIL.

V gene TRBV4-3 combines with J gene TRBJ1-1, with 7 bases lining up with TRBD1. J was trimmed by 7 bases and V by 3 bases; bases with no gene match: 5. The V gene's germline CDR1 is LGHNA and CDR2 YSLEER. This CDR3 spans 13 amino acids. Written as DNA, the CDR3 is TGCGCCAGCAGCCAGAAGGGGGCGGGTGAAGCTTTCTTT. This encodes CASSQKGAGEAFF.

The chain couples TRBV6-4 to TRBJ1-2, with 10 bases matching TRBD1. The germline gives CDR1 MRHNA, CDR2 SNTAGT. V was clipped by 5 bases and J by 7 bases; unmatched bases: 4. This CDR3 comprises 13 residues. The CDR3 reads CASSRTGGSGYTF. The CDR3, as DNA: TGTGCCAGCAGTAGGACAGGGGGTTCTGGCTACACCTTC.

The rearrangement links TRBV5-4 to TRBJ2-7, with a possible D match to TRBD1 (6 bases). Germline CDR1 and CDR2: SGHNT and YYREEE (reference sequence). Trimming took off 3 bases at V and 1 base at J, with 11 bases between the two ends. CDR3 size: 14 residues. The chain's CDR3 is CASSYLQGSYEQYF. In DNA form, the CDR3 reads TGTGCCAGCAGCTACCTACAGGGATCCTACGAGCAGTACTTC.

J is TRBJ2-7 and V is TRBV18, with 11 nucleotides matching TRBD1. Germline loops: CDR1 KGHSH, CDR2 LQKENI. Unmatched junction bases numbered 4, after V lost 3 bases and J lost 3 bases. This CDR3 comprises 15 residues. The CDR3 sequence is CASSPRDRGIYEQYF. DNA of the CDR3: TGTGCCAGCTCACCCCGGGACAGGGGGATCTACGAGCAGTACTTC.

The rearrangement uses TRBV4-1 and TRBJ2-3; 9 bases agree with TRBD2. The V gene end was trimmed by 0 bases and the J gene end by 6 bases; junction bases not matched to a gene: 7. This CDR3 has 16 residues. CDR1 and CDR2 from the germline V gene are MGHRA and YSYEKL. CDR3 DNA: TGCGCCAGCAGCCAAGAACCAGCGGGGGGTTGGGATACGCAGTATTTT. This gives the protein CASSQEPAGGWDTQYF.

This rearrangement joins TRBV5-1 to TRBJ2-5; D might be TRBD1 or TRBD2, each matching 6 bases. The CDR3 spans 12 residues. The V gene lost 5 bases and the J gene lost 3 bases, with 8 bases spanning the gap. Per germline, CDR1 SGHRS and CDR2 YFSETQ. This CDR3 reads CASRRGEETQYF. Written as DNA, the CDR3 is TGCGCCAGCAGGAGGGGGGAAGAGACCCAGTACTTC.

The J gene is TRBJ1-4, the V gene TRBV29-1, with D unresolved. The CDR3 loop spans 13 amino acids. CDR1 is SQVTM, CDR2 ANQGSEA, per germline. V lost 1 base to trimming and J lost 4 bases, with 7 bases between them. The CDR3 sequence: CSVEVSNNEKLFF. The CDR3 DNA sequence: TGCAGCGTTGAAGTGAGTAATAATGAAAAACTGTTTTTT. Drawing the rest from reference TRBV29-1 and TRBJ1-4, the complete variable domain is SAVISQKPSRDICQRGTSLTIQCQVDSQVTMMFWYRQQPGQSLTLIATANQGSEATYESGFVIDKFPISRPNLTFSTLTVSNMSPEDSSIYLCSVEVSNNEKLFFGSGTQLSVL.

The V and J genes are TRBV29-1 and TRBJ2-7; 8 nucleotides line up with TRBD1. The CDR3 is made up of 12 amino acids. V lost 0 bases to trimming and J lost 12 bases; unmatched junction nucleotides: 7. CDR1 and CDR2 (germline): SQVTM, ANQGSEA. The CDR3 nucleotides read TGCAGCGTTGAAGACGCAGGGGGCCTTCTGTACTTC. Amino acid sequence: CSVEDAGGLLYF.

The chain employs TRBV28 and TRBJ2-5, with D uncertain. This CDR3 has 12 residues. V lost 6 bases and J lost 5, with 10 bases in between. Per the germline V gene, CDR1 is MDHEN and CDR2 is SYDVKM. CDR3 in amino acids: CASRLNGETQYF. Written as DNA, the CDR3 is TGTGCCAGCAGGTTGAACGGTGAGACCCAGTACTTC.

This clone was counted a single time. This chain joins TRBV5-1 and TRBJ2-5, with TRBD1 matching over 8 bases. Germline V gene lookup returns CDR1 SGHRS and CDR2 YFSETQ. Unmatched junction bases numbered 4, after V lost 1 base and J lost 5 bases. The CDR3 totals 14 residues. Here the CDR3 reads CASSLTGGKETQYF. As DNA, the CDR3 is TGCGCCAGCAGCTTGACAGGGGGTAAGGAGACCCAGTACTTC.

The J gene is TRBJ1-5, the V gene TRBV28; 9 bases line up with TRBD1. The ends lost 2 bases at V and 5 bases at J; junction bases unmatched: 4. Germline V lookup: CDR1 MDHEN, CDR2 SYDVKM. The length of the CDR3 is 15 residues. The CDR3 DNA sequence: TGTGCCAGCAGTTTAATCGACAGGGGGGATCAGCCCCAGCATTTT. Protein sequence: CASSLIDRGDQPQHF. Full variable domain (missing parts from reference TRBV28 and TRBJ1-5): DVKVTQSSRYLVKRTGEKVFLECVQDMDHENMFWYRQDPGLGLRLIYFSYDVKMKEKGDIPEGYSVSREKKERFSLILESASTNQTSMYLCASSLIDRGDQPQHFGDGTRLSIL.

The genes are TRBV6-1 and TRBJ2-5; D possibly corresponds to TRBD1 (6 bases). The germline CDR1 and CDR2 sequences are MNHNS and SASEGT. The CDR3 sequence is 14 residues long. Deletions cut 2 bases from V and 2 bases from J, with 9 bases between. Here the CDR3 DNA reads TGTGCCAGCAGTGAATCAGGGGCTCAAGAGACCCAGTACTTC. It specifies CASSESGAQETQYF.

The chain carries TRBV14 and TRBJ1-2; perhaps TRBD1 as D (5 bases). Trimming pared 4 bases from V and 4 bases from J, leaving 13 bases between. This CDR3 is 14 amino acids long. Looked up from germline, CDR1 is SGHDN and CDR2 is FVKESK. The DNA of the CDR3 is TGTGCCAGCAGCCGTACATCGACAGTCTATGGCTACACCTTC. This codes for CASSRTSTVYGYTF.